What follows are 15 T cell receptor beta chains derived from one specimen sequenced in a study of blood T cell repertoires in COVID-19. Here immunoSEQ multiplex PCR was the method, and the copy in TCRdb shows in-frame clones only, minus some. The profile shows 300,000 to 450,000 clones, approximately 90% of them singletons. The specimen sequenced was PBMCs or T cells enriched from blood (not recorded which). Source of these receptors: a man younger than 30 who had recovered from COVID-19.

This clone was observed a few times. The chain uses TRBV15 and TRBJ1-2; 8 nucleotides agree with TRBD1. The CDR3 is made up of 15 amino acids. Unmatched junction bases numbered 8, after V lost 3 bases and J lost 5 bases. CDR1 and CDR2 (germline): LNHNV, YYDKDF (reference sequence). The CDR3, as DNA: TGTGCCACCAGCAGTCCCGGGACAGGTGAATATGGCTACACCTTC. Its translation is CATSSPGTGEYGYTF.

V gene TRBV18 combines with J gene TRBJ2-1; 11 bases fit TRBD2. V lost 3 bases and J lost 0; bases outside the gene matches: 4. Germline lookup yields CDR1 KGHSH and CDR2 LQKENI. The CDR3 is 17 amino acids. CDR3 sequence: CASSPLAGGSSYNEQFF. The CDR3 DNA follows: TGTGCCAGCTCACCCTTAGCGGGGGGGAGCTCCTACAATGAGCAGTTCTTC. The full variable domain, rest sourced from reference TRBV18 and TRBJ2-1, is NAGVMQNPRHLVRRRGQEARLRCSPMKGHSHVYWYRQLPEEGLKFMVYLQKENIIDESGMPKERFSAEFPKEGPSILRIQQVVRGDSAAYFCASSPLAGGSSYNEQFFGPGTRLTVL.

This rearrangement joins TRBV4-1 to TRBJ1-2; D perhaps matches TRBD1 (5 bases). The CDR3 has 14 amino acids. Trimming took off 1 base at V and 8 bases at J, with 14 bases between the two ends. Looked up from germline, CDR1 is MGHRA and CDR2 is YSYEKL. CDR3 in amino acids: CASSQGGGPRGYTF. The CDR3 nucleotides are TGCGCCAGCAGCCAAGGGGGGGGTCCCCGCGGCTACACCTTC.

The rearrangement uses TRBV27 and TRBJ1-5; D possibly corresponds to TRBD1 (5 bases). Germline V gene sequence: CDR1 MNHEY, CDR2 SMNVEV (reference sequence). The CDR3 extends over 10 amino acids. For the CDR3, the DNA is TGTCCCGGGGGGAATCAGCCCCAGCATTTT. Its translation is CPGGNQPQHF.

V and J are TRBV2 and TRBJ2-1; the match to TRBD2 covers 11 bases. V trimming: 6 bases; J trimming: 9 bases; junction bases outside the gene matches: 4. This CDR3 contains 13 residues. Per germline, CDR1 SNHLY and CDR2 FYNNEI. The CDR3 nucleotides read TGTGCCAGCAGACGGGGACTAGCGGTTGAGCAGTTCTTC. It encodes CASRRGLAVEQFF. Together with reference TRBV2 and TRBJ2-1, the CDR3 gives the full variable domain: EPEVTQTPSHQVTQMGQEVILRCVPISNHLYFYWYRQILGQKVEFLVSFYNNEISEKSEIFDDQFSVERPDGSNFTLKIRSTKLEDSAMYFCASRRGLAVEQFFGPGTRLTVL.

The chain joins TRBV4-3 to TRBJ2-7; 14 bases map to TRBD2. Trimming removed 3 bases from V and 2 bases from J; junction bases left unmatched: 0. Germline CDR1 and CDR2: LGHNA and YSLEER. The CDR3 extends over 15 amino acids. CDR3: CASSQGLAGAYEQYF. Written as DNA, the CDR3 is TGCGCCAGCAGCCAGGGACTAGCGGGAGCCTACGAGCAGTACTTC.

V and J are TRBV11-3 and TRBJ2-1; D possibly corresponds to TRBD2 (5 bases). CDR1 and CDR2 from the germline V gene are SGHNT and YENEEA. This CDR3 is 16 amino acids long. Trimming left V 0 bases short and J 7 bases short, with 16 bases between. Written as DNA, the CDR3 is TGTGCCAGCAGCTTAGAGGCCCGAGGCTCGGGAAATGAGCAGTTCTTC. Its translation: CASSLEARGSGNEQFF. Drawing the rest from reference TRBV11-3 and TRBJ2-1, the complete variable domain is EAGVVQSPRYKIIEKKQPVAFWCNPISGHNTLYWYLQNLGQGPELLIRYENEEAVDDSQLPKDRFSAERLKGVDSTLKIQPAELGDSAVYLCASSLEARGSGNEQFFGPGTRLTVL.

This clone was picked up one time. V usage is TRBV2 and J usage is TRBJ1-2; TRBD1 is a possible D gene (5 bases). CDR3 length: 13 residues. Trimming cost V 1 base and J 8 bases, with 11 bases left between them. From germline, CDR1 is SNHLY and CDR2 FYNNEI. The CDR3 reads CASSEEGHSGYTF. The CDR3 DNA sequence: TGTGCCAGCAGTGAAGAGGGGCACTCCGGCTACACCTTC.

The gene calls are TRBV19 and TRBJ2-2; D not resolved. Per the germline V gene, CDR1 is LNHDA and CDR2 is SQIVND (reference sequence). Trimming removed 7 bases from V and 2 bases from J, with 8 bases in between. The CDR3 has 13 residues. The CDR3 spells CASIRVNTGELFF. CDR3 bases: TGTGCCAGTATTCGAGTAAACACCGGGGAGCTGTTTTTT. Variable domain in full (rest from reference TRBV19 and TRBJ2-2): DGGITQSPKYLFRKEGQNVTLSCEQNLNHDAMYWYRQDPGQGLRLIYYSQIVNDFQKGDIAEGYSVSREKKESFPLTVTSAQKNPTAFYLCASIRVNTGELFFGEGSRLTVL.

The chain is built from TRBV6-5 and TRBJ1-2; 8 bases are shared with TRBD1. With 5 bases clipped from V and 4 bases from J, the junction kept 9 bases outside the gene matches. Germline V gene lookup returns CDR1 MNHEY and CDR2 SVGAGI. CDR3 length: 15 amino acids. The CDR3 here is CASSLDRDSGYGYTF. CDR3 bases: TGTGCCAGCAGTCTGGACAGGGACTCTGGCTATGGCTACACCTTC.

CDR3 in amino acids: CASSLDRGSNQPQHF. CDR3 coding DNA: TGTGCCAGCAGTCTGGACAGGGGAAGCAATCAGCCCCAGCATTTT. The genes are TRBV2 and TRBJ1-5, with TRBD1 matching 9 bases. Trimming removed 5 bases from V and 1 base from J; junction bases left unmatched: 3. The CDR3 runs 15 residues. Germline V gives CDR1 SNHLY, CDR2 FYNNEI.

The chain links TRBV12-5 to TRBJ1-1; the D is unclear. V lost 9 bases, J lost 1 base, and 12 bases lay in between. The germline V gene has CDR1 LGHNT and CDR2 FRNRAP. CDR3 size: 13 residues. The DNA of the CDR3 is TGTGCTAGCGTAAGGGAGGCGAACACTGAAGCTTTCTTT. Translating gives CASVREANTEAFF. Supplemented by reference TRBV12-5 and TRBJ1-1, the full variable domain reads DARVTQTPRHKVTEMGQEVTMRCQPILGHNTVFWYRQTMMQGLELLAYFRNRAPLDDSGMPKDRFSAEMPDATLATLKIQPSEPRDSAVYFCASVREANTEAFFGQGTRLTVV.

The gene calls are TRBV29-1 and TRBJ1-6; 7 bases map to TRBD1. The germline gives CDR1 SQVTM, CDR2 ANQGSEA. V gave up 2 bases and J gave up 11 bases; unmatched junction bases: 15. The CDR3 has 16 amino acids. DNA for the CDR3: TGCAGCGTTGAACAGATACAGGGGCCGCTTAGGACACCCCTCCACTTT. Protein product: CSVEQIQGPLRTPLHF.

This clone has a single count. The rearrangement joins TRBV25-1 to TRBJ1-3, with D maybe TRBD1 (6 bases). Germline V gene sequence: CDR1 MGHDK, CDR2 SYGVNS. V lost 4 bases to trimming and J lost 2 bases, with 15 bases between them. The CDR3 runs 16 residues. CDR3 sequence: CASSASTGPPGNTIYF. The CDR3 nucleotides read TGTGCCAGCAGTGCCTCGACAGGTCCCCCTGGAAACACCATATATTTT.

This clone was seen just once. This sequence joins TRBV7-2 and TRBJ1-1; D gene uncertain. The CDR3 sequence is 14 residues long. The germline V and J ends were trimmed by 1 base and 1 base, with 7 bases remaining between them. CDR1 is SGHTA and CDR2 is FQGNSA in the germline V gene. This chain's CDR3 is CASSLVPSNTEAFF. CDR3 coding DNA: TGTGCCAGCAGCTTAGTCCCCTCGAACACTGAAGCTTTCTTT.